The sample holds many counts of the clone carrying this T cell receptor (beta chain). Its matching antigen is unknown. This sample was included in a study of CD8 T cells in ankylosing spondylitis. Study results and caveats: Peripheral blood held disease-linked clones only at relatively low frequency, and these were CD8+. Apparently characteristic of ankylosing spondylitis blood was a TCR beta motif (about 8 highly homologous variants). The clones that were linked to disease were reported to be significantly enriched in matched synovial fluid samples from ankylosing spondylitis patients. Certain motif variants had earlier been reported in reactive arthritis synovial fluid and blood.

This CDR3 comprises 14 residues. Germline assignment: CDR1 SGHTA and CDR2 FQGNSA. J was trimmed by 4 bases and V by 4 bases; bases with no gene match: 4. Using quantitative 5'-RACE with molecular barcodes, the authors made TCR beta libraries. TCRdb re-called the 5' RACE reads through MiXCR, storing one row per CDR3 protein. The profile covers around 540,000 distinct CDR3 sequences, with approximately 11% appearing a single time and almost 7% taken by the ten largest. What was sequenced was blood, either unsorted or a sorted T cell fraction (not recorded which). The TCR sequence derives from a male donor with ankylosing spondylitis. The chain joins TRBV7-2 to TRBJ2-7; 10 positions match TRBD2. The CDR3 DNA reads TGTGCCAGCAGCTCTCTAGCGGGAGTTTACGAGCAGTACTTC. This codes for CASSSLAGVYEQYF.